This T cell receptor (beta chain) comes out of a study of blood T cell repertoires in COVID-19. This clone showed up just once. Sequencing was performed with immunoSEQ multiplex PCR; in TCRdb, only in-frame clones are kept and a portion is missing. Of roughly 250,000 clones in the sample, approximately 88% are singletons; the top ten hold around 1.2%. This CDR3 region has 16 residues. The V gene end was trimmed by 2 bases and the J gene end by 3 bases; junction bases not matched to a gene: 2. Germline V gives CDR1 SGHVS, CDR2 FNYEAQ. The source of this sequence is a woman between 40 and 50 years old with acute COVID-19. The chain joins TRBV7-6 to TRBJ2-1; 12 bases match TRBD2. The specimen was PBMCs or T cells enriched from blood (not recorded which). The CDR3 region has the DNA TGTGCCAGCAGCTTAAGACTAGCGGGAGACTACAATGAGCAGTTCTTC. Protein product: CASSLRLAGDYNEQFF. Full variable domain (outside the CDR3, taken from reference TRBV7-6 and TRBJ2-1): GAGVSQSPRYKVTKRGQDVALRCDPISGHVSLYWYRQALGQGPEFLTYFNYEAQQDKSGLPNDRFSAERPEGSISTLTIQRTEQRDSAMYRCASSLRLAGDYNEQFFGPGTRLTVL.